Presented here are 9 T cell receptor beta chains from one specimen sequenced in a study of T cell repertoires in cytomegalovirus infection. MiXCR was run by TCRdb on the reads, yielding one entry per CDR3 protein. The data hold about 130,000 distinct CDR3 sequences, with 20% to 30% observed a single time. Antigen specificity for these receptors is unknown. What was sequenced was PBMCs, sequenced either directly or after in vitro stimulation (not recorded which). Source of these receptors: a human donor in good health (CMV status not recorded). Some clones in this sample may be carry-over from other donors' samples.

The chain links TRBV24-1 to TRBJ2-1; D is possibly TRBD1 or TRBD2 (5 bases each). The CDR3 has 13 amino acids. Per germline, CDR1 KGHDR and CDR2 SFDVKD. The ends were cut back, 5 bases at V and 10 bases at J, with 14 bases in the middle. DNA of the CDR3: TGTGCCACCAGTGCCCAGGACTGGACAGAGCAGTTCTTC. Translated: CATSAQDWTEQFF.

This clonotype was seen ten or more times. The gene calls are TRBV7-2 and TRBJ1-3; TRBD1 agrees at 7 bases. This CDR3 is 17 amino acids long. Germline V gene lookup returns CDR1 SGHTA and CDR2 FQGNSA. The V gene end was trimmed by 3 bases and the J gene end by 0 bases; junction bases not matched to a gene: 8. CDR3 amino acids: CASSLGPGQISGNTIYF. CDR3 in DNA: TGTGCCAGCAGCTTGGGTCCGGGACAGATCTCTGGAAACACCATATATTTT.

The rearrangement links TRBV7-9 to TRBJ2-7, with TRBD1 matching 8 bases. CDR3 length: 14 residues. Germline CDR1 and CDR2: SEHNR and FQNEAQ (reference sequence). Trimming removed 4 bases from V and 6 bases from J; junction bases left unmatched: 8. This CDR3 is CASSSGQESLEQYV. In DNA form, the CDR3 reads TGTGCCAGCAGCTCGGGACAGGAGTCTCTCGAGCAGTACGTC.

This clonotype has ten or more counts. The chain carries TRBV14 and TRBJ2-1; 8 bases are a match to TRBD1. J gave up 8 bases and V 6 bases, and 6 bases lay outside the gene matches. Germline assignment: CDR1 SGHDN and CDR2 FVKESK. The CDR3 spans 13 residues. The CDR3 is CASRPTGVDEQFF. The CDR3 DNA is TGTGCCAGCAGGCCGACAGGGGTCGATGAGCAGTTCTTC.

A few counts support this clonotype. The chain carries TRBV19 and TRBJ1-5; the D gene is possibly TRBD1 (5 bases). The V end was cut by 5 bases, the J end by 0 bases, with 11 bases between. The germline V gene encodes CDR1 LNHDA and CDR2 SQIVND (reference sequence). This CDR3 is 15 amino acids long. Written as DNA, the CDR3 is TGTGCCAGTAGTCGGGGGGGAGCTAGCAATCAGCCCCAGCATTTT. As protein: CASSRGGASNQPQHF.

The chain combines TRBV10-3 with TRBJ2-3, with 8 bases identical to TRBD2. With 2 bases clipped from V and 5 bases from J, the junction kept 3 bases outside the gene matches. CDR3 length: 14 amino acids. Germline V CDR1 and CDR2: ENHRY, SYGVKD. The CDR3 bases are TGTGCCATCAGTGAGCCTAGCGGGTTAGATACGCAGTATTTT. This codes for CAISEPSGLDTQYF.

The CDR3 reads CASSAGRSNEKLFF. The CDR3 nucleotides are TGTGCCAGCAGTGCGGGACGGTCTAATGAAAAACTGTTTTTT. The chain joins TRBV6-1 to TRBJ1-4; TRBD1 is a possible D gene (5 bases). Per germline, CDR1 MNHNS and CDR2 SASEGT. V was shortened by 4 bases and J by 3 bases, with 9 bases between the two germline ends. This CDR3 contains 14 residues.

The genes are TRBV4-1 and TRBJ2-1; 9 bases align to TRBD2. The CDR3 has 16 residues. Germline V gene data show CDR1 as MGHRA and CDR2 as YSYEKL. V shed 3 bases, J shed 5 bases, and the junction held 8 bases outside the gene matches. This CDR3 reads CASSQMLAGTNNEQFF. CDR3 sequence (DNA): TGCGCCAGCAGCCAGATGCTAGCGGGGACAAACAATGAGCAGTTCTTC.

This clonotype was seen at least ten times. The chain recombines TRBV7-3 with TRBJ2-1; a possible D gene is TRBD2 (6 bases). Trimming cost V 1 base and J 2 bases, with 15 bases left between them. The germline gives CDR1 SGHTA, CDR2 FQGTGA. There are 17 residues in the CDR3. The CDR3: CASSLNPGSGPYNEQFF. CDR3 sequence (DNA): TGTGCCAGCAGCTTAAATCCCGGGAGTGGTCCCTACAATGAGCAGTTCTTC.